The 32 T cell receptor beta chains below were found in one sample sequenced in a study of T cell repertoires in cytomegalovirus infection. TCRdb reprocessed the reads with MiXCR, giving one entry per CDR3 protein. The sample yields approximately 730,000 distinct CDR3 sequences, 30% to 35% seen once. Antigens of these TCRs are unknown. Source: cultured PBMCs, taken from culture after CMV antigen stimulation. The receptor set was obtained from a human donor in good health (CMV status not recorded). Some clones in this sample may be carry-over from other donors' samples.

This sequence joins TRBV6-1 and TRBJ2-2; TRBD1 matches at 11 bases. CDR1 and CDR2 (germline): MNHNS, SASEGT. With 6 bases clipped from V and 4 bases from J, the junction kept 4 bases outside the gene matches. The CDR3 totals 15 residues. The CDR3 DNA sequence: TGTGCCAGCAGGGCCGGGACAGGGGGCACCGGGGAGCTGTTTTTT. It codes for CASRAGTGGTGELFF.

The V and J genes are TRBV27 and TRBJ1-4; D possibly corresponds to TRBD1 (6 bases). V was pared by 7 bases and J by 8 bases, with 11 bases between. There are 12 residues in the CDR3. Germline lookup yields CDR1 MNHEY and CDR2 SMNVEV (reference sequence). The CDR3 protein is CASKQGEEKLFF. The CDR3 DNA reads as TGTGCCAGCAAACAGGGTGAGGAAAAACTGTTTTTT.

This clonotype has more than one count but fewer than ten. The chain is built from TRBV25-1 and TRBJ2-7, with D possibly matching TRBD2 (6 bases). In germline, CDR1 is MGHDK, CDR2 SYGVNS. CDR3 length equals 15 residues. Trimming took off 5 bases at V and 2 bases at J, with 16 bases between the two ends. The CDR3, as DNA: TGTGCCAGCAGTCGTCTTGGCGGGGCTCCCTACGAGCAGTACTTC. This codes for CASSRLGGAPYEQYF.

Only a few counts were recorded for this clonotype. V and J are TRBV12-3 or TRBV12-4 and TRBJ2-4, with D possibly TRBD1 on 5 matching bases. V was trimmed by 5 bases and J by 0 bases, leaving 11 bases between them. This CDR3 is 15 amino acids long. CDR3 in DNA: TGTGCCAGCAGTACCAGGGCCCTAGCCAAAAACATTCAGTACTTC. Its translation: CASSTRALAKNIQYF.

This chain uses TRBV11-3 with TRBJ2-3; D call uncertain. Germline-derived CDR1 and CDR2 are SGHNT and YENEEA. This CDR3 spans 12 amino acids. The V end lost 5 bases, the J end lost 7 bases, and 10 bases lay between the germline ends. The CDR3 reads CASSQAENTQYF. CDR3 DNA: TGTGCCAGCAGCCAAGCCGAGAATACGCAGTATTTT.

This clonotype has just a few counts. The V and J genes are TRBV19 and TRBJ1-1, with a weak D call TRBD1 (5 bases). The CDR3 is 15 amino acids. Trimming left V 8 bases short and J 2 bases short, with 18 bases between. Germline CDR1 reads LNHDA; CDR2 reads SQIVND (reference sequence). The CDR3 here is CASSKEGLLNTEAFF. CDR3 DNA sequence: TGTGCCAGTTCGAAAGAGGGGCTACTTAACACTGAAGCTTTCTTT.

This clonotype was seen many times. The chain uses TRBV7-2 and TRBJ2-5; no reliable D call. The CDR3 runs to 14 residues. Germline CDR1 is SGHTA and CDR2 is FQGNSA. Trimming took 5 bases from V and 5 from J, leaving 15 bases between them. CDR3 coding DNA: TGTGCCAGCAGCCCCCGAGTGGGCTTGGAGACCCAGTACTTC. Its protein product is CASSPRVGLETQYF.

This clonotype was seen many times. The chain links TRBV7-2 to TRBJ2-3, with D uncertain. The CDR3 spans 14 residues. The V gene lost 6 bases and the J gene lost 3 bases, with 13 bases spanning the gap. CDR1 is SGHTA and CDR2 is FQGNSA in the germline V gene. The CDR3 DNA reads as TGTGCCAGCAGTCCGGAGTTGTCGACAGATACGCAGTATTTT. This codes for CASSPELSTDTQYF.

The chain carries TRBV7-8 and TRBJ1-5; 7 nucleotides line up with TRBD1. V was pared by 2 bases and J by 3 bases, with 16 bases of the junction left unmatched. The CDR3 consists of 19 residues. Germline V lookup: CDR1 SGHVS, CDR2 FQNEAQ. The CDR3 reads CASSLSVMGTAPINQPQHF. For the CDR3, the DNA is TGTGCCAGCAGCTTAAGCGTTATGGGGACAGCGCCTATCAATCAGCCCCAGCATTTT.

The chain is built from TRBV5-4 and TRBJ2-3, with 7 bases that match TRBD2. CDR1 is SGHNT, CDR2 YYREEE, per germline (reference sequence). This CDR3 is 15 amino acids long. Trimming cost V 5 bases and J 5 bases; bases outside gene matches: 11. Here the CDR3 reads CASSPGGYLEDTQYF. CDR3 sequence (DNA): TGTGCCAGCAGTCCCGGGGGGTATTTAGAAGATACGCAGTATTTT.

The chain has TRBV18 and TRBJ1-5; no clear D gene. Germline lookup yields CDR1 KGHSH and CDR2 LQKENI. The V and J ends lost 3 bases and 0 bases respectively, with 12 bases between them. This CDR3 has 16 amino acids. The CDR3 nucleotides read TGTGCCAGCTCACCGGGAATCCCTAGTAGCAATCAGCCCCAGCATTTT. Translating gives CASSPGIPSSNQPQHF.

This clonotype was found a few times. This chain connects TRBV20-1 to TRBJ1-2; D gene unclear. The V gene lost 3 bases and the J gene lost 4 bases, with 6 bases spanning the gap. The CDR3 extends over 11 amino acids. CDR1 and CDR2 from the germline V gene are DFQATT and SNEGSKA (reference sequence). CDR3 sequence reads: CSASQSYGYTF. The CDR3 nucleotides read TGCAGTGCTAGTCAATCCTATGGCTACACCTTC.

The V gene is TRBV5-1, the J gene TRBJ1-2; tentatively, D is TRBD1 (5 bases). The CDR3 sequence is 13 residues long. V was pared by 3 bases and J by 6 bases, with 12 bases between. The germline V gene has CDR1 SGHRS and CDR2 YFSETQ. CDR3 amino acids: CASSSPGGDGYTF. The CDR3 nucleotides are TGCGCCAGCAGCTCCCCTGGAGGGGATGGCTACACCTTC.

V usage is TRBV7-6 and J usage is TRBJ2-7, with TRBD2 identical over 13 bases. The length of the CDR3 is 15 residues. J lost 4 bases, V lost 4 bases, and 4 bases had no gene match. Per the germline V gene, CDR1 is SGHVS and CDR2 is FNYEAQ. CDR3 coding DNA: TGTGCCAGCAGCTATACTAGCGGGAGGGCGTACGAGCAGTACTTC. The encoded protein is CASSYTSGRAYEQYF.

The chain recombines TRBV7-2 with TRBJ2-5, with D possibly called TRBD1 or TRBD2 (5 bases each). Germline V gene lookup returns CDR1 SGHTA and CDR2 FQGNSA. Trimming stripped 2 bases from V and 5 bases from J, with 15 bases between. The CDR3 spans 15 residues. Here the CDR3 reads CASSLSEGYLETQYF. DNA of the CDR3: TGTGCCAGCAGCTTAAGTGAGGGGTATTTGGAGACCCAGTACTTC.

This chain's CDR3 is CASSSRSPRGEKLFF. The CDR3, as DNA: TGCGCCAGCAGCTCTCGGTCGCCAAGGGGTGAAAAACTGTTTTTT. The chain carries TRBV4-1 and TRBJ1-4; a weak D match, TRBD1 (5 bases). Trimming took 5 bases from V and 7 from J, leaving 17 bases between them. Per the germline V gene, CDR1 is MGHRA and CDR2 is YSYEKL. The CDR3 runs to 15 residues.

This clonotype was observed many times. The chain uses TRBV7-8 and TRBJ1-1; D call uncertain. The length of the CDR3 is 13 residues. Germline CDR1 and CDR2: SGHVS and FQNEAQ. V lost 4 bases, J lost 1 base, and 7 bases lay in between. The CDR3 sequence is CASSWAGNTEAFF. CDR3 sequence (DNA): TGTGCCAGCAGCTGGGCCGGGAACACTGAAGCTTTCTTT.

This chain connects TRBV29-1 to TRBJ1-2, with D perhaps TRBD1 (5 bases). Deletions cut 5 bases from V and 8 bases from J, with 12 bases between. The CDR3 runs 11 residues. The germline V gene has CDR1 SQVTM and CDR2 ANQGSEA. The CDR3 loop is CSVPGSWGYTF. DNA for the CDR3: TGCAGCGTTCCAGGGTCCTGGGGCTACACCTTC.

V gene TRBV6-1 combines with J gene TRBJ1-1; TRBD1 might be the D (5 bases). V gave up 7 bases and J gave up 0 bases, with 12 bases separating them. The V gene's germline CDR1 is MNHNS and CDR2 SASEGT. The CDR3 spans 14 residues. For the CDR3, the DNA is TGTGCCAGCATCCGGGGGAGTATGAACACTGAAGCTTTCTTT. Encoded protein: CASIRGSMNTEAFF.

The table lists this clonotype with a few counts. This chain uses TRBV5-1 with TRBJ2-1; D is unresolved. There are 13 residues in the CDR3. Germline CDR1 SGHRS, CDR2 YFSETQ. V was pared by 0 bases and J by 11 bases, with 12 bases between. The CDR3 region is CASSLGPGDKQFF. DNA of the CDR3: TGCGCCAGCAGCTTGGGCCCCGGTGACAAGCAGTTCTTC.

J is TRBJ2-3 and V is TRBV2; 7 bases align to TRBD1. The CDR3 length is 16 residues. CDR1 is SNHLY, CDR2 FYNNEI, per germline. V lost 2 bases to trimming and J lost 1 base; unmatched junction nucleotides: 6. The CDR3 bases are TGTGCCAGCAGTGAACGATTCGACAGGGGCACAGATACGCAGTATTTT. Its translation is CASSERFDRGTDTQYF. The full variable domain, in which reference TRBV2 and TRBJ2-3 provide the parts outside the CDR3, is EPEVTQTPSHQVTQMGQEVILRCVPISNHLYFYWYRQILGQKVEFLVSFYNNEISEKSEIFDDQFSVERPDGSNFTLKIRSTKLEDSAMYFCASSERFDRGTDTQYFGPGTRLTVL.

This clonotype was seen a handful of times. The V gene is TRBV15, the J gene TRBJ2-5; TRBD2 matches at 7 bases. J was trimmed by 2 bases and V by 0 bases; bases with no gene match: 6. The CDR3 has 16 residues. CDR1 and CDR2 from the germline V gene are LNHNV and YYDKDF (reference sequence). The CDR3 coding sequence is TGTGCCACCAGCAGAGATCGGGGAGGGTGGCAAGAGACCCAGTACTTC. Translating it yields CATSRDRGGWQETQYF.

This clonotype was picked up a small number of times. CDR3 DNA: TGTGCCAGCACCCGGACAGGGGATACGCAGTATTTT. It codes for CASTRTGDTQYF. The chain joins TRBV12-3 or TRBV12-4 to TRBJ2-3; TRBD1 aligns across 8 bases. CDR3 length: 12 amino acids. With V trimmed by 7 bases and J by 6 bases, 3 bases remained unmatched.

The gene calls are TRBV19 and TRBJ1-5, with no clear D. CDR1 LNHDA and CDR2 SQIVND come from the germline V gene (reference sequence). The length of the CDR3 is 14 residues. The V gene lost 3 bases and the J gene lost 2 bases, with 8 bases spanning the gap. The CDR3 protein is CASSITSRNQPQHF. CDR3 DNA sequence: TGTGCCAGTAGTATCACGAGTCGCAATCAGCCCCAGCATTTT.

This clonotype was found many times. This chain joins TRBV7-2 and TRBJ2-2; D might be TRBD2 (6 bases). CDR3 length equals 16 residues. Trimming pared 3 bases from V and 1 base from J, leaving 12 bases between. Germline V gene lookup returns CDR1 SGHTA and CDR2 FQGNSA. CDR3 DNA: TGTGCCAGCAGCTTGAATAGCGGAGGGAACACCGGGGAGCTGTTTTTT. It encodes CASSLNSGGNTGELFF.

Ten or more counts support this clonotype. This sequence joins TRBV28 and TRBJ2-7; D is unclear. Germline values: CDR1 MDHEN, CDR2 SYDVKM. The CDR3 is 14 amino acids. Trimming stripped 6 bases from V and 3 bases from J, with 15 bases between. The CDR3 region is CASSVYRRVYEQYF. CDR3 bases: TGTGCCAGCAGCGTATACAGAAGAGTCTACGAGCAGTACTTC.

The V call is TRBV5-6, the J call TRBJ2-5, with TRBD1 as a possible D gene (6 bases). Germline lookup yields CDR1 SGHDT and CDR2 YYEEEE. This CDR3 spans 14 amino acids. V dropped 4 bases and J dropped 0 bases, with 10 bases sitting between them. CDR3 sequence: CASSQGTNQETQYF. Here the CDR3 DNA reads TGTGCCAGCAGCCAAGGGACAAACCAAGAGACCCAGTACTTC.

This clonotype has at least ten counts. The V gene is TRBV5-1, the J gene TRBJ1-1, with TRBD1 matching over 10 bases. CDR3 length equals 16 residues. Germline CDR1 SGHRS, CDR2 YFSETQ. Trimming took 0 bases from V and 5 from J; bases not matched to a gene: 7. This CDR3 reads CASSLGVTGGGTEAFF. CDR3 nucleotides: TGCGCCAGCAGCTTGGGGGTGACAGGGGGCGGAACTGAAGCTTTCTTT.

Note on this clonotype: It is likely a read error, because the conserved phenylalanine at the end of the CDR3 is missing. This chain joins TRBV12-3 or TRBV12-4 and TRBJ2-4; weak D call: TRBD2 (6 bases). The ends were cut back, 6 bases at V and 4 bases at J, with 16 bases in the middle. This CDR3 is built from 15 residues. The CDR3 reads CASSQAGGFKNIQYL. CDR3 in DNA: TGTGCCAGCAGCCAAGCCGGGGGATTTAAAAACATTCAGTACCTC.

This chain joins TRBV5-1 and TRBJ2-5, with no clear D. CDR1 is SGHRS, CDR2 YFSETQ, per germline. V lost 5 bases to trimming and J lost 3 bases, with 11 bases between them. This CDR3 spans 13 amino acids. The DNA for the CDR3 is TGCGCCAGCAGGCCTACACCCGAAGAGACCCAGTACTTC. Translated, it gives CASRPTPEETQYF.

A few counts support this clonotype. The CDR3 spells CASSQPHRQTSGGKNEQFF. The CDR3, as DNA: TGCGCCAGCAGCCAACCCCACAGGCAGACTAGCGGGGGAAAAAATGAGCAGTTCTTC. The chain recombines TRBV4-1 with TRBJ2-1; 12 bases align to TRBD2. With V trimmed by 2 bases and J by 7 bases, 15 bases remained unmatched. There are 19 residues in the CDR3. Germline CDR1 and CDR2: MGHRA and YSYEKL.

V is TRBV11-2 and J is TRBJ1-6; D unclear. The CDR3 has 14 residues. Germline V gene sequence: CDR1 SGHAT, CDR2 FQNNGV. Trimming removed 2 bases at V and 8 bases at J, with 10 bases between. Here the CDR3 DNA reads TGTGCCAGCAGCTTACAGCTATCTTATTCACCCCTCCACTTT. Translating it yields CASSLQLSYSPLHF.